This entry lists 32 T cell receptor beta chains sequenced from one sample in a study of CD8 T cells in ankylosing spondylitis. TCRdb processed the 5' RACE reads anew with MiXCR; each CDR3 protein has one entry. The data hold 130,000 or so distinct CDR3 sequences, with 6% to 8.5% observed a single time. The sequencing input was blood, either unsorted or a sorted T cell fraction (not recorded which). All receptors derive from a male donor with ankylosing spondylitis or in good health (not recorded which).

This clonotype was detected ten times or more. This chain uses TRBV24-1 with TRBJ1-2, with unresolved D. The CDR3 is 15 amino acids. Trimming stripped 3 bases from V and 0 bases from J, with 10 bases between. Germline lookup yields CDR1 KGHDR and CDR2 SFDVKD. CDR3 loop: CATSDTEPPNYGYTF. The DNA of the CDR3 is TGTGCCACCAGTGATACAGAGCCTCCTAACTATGGCTACACCTTC.

The table lists this clonotype with many counts. The junction departs from germline at one end; a sequencing error may be responsible. The rearrangement uses TRBV5-1 and TRBJ2-1; no definite D call. The CDR3 runs to 11 residues. Per the germline V gene, CDR1 is SGHRS and CDR2 is YFSETQ. The CDR3 protein is CASSLDNEQFF. In DNA, the CDR3 is TGTGCCAGCAGCCTCGATAATGAGCAGTTCTTC. Full variable domain (remainder filled in from reference TRBV5-1 and TRBJ2-1): KAGVTQTPRYLIKTRGQQVTLSCSPISGHRSVSWYQQTPGQGLQFLFEYFSETQRNKGNFPGRFSGRQFSNSRSEMNVSTLELGDSALYLCASSLDNEQFFGPGTRLTVL.

This clonotype was counted many times. This sequence joins TRBV5-1 and TRBJ2-4, with D hard to call. V lost 4 bases, J lost 0 bases, and 14 bases lay in between. The germline gives CDR1 SGHRS, CDR2 YFSETQ. The CDR3 runs to 16 residues. The CDR3 sequence is CASSQATILAKNIQYF. The CDR3 nucleotides read TGCGCCAGCAGCCAGGCGACGATACTAGCCAAAAACATTCAGTACTTC. The whole variable domain, remainder taken from reference TRBV5-1 and TRBJ2-4, is KAGVTQTPRYLIKTRGQQVTLSCSPISGHRSVSWYQQTPGQGLQFLFEYFSETQRNKGNFPGRFSGRQFSNSRSEMNVSTLELGDSALYLCASSQATILAKNIQYFGAGTRLSVL.

In its sample, this clonotype was seen many times. The rearrangement links TRBV20-1 to TRBJ1-6; D is unclear. V gave up 3 bases and J gave up 10 bases, with 19 bases separating them. Germline V gives CDR1 DFQATT, CDR2 SNEGSKA (reference sequence). This CDR3 is built from 15 residues. The CDR3: CSARDPGGGRSPLHF. DNA of the CDR3: TGCAGTGCTAGGGACCCAGGAGGCGGTCGATCACCCCTCCACTTT.

Many counts were recorded for this clonotype. This chain connects TRBV4-1 to TRBJ2-5; D possibly corresponds to TRBD2 (6 bases). V was clipped by 1 base and J by 4 bases, with 10 bases between them. The CDR3 is made up of 14 amino acids. CDR1 and CDR2 from the germline V gene are MGHRA and YSYEKL. CDR3 residues: CASSQAGVRETQYF. The CDR3 DNA reads as TGCGCCAGCAGCCAAGCGGGAGTGCGAGAGACCCAGTACTTC.

This clonotype appeared many times. The chain combines TRBV11-1 with TRBJ2-3; 13 bases align to TRBD2. The CDR3 sequence is 18 residues long. Per germline, CDR1 SGHAT and CDR2 FQDESV (reference sequence). The J segment lost 6 bases and the V segment lost 5 bases, leaving 14 bases of the junction unmatched. CDR3 amino acids: CASSTTSGRVSQVDTQYF. In DNA form, the CDR3 reads TGTGCCAGCAGCACAACTAGCGGGAGGGTGAGTCAAGTGGATACGCAGTATTTT. The whole variable domain, remainder taken from reference TRBV11-1 and TRBJ2-3, is EAEVAQSPRYKITEKSQAVAFWCDPISGHATLYWYRQILGQGPELLVQFQDESVVDDSQLPKDRFSAERLKGVDSTLKIQPAELGDSAMYLCASSTTSGRVSQVDTQYFGPGTRLTVL.

In this sample, this clonotype turned up many times. The V and J genes are TRBV5-6 and TRBJ1-1; a possible D gene is TRBD1 (6 bases). There are 14 residues in the CDR3. The germline V and J ends were trimmed by 4 bases and 3 bases, with 13 bases remaining between them. The germline V gene encodes CDR1 SGHDT and CDR2 YYEEEE. CDR3 nucleotide sequence: TGTGCCAGCAGCCGCCGACAGGTTGACACTGAAGCTTTCTTT. Amino acids: CASSRRQVDTEAFF.

This clonotype was picked up many times. V gene TRBV7-9 combines with J gene TRBJ2-5; 7 nucleotides match TRBD2. This CDR3 region has 14 residues. V lost 3 bases to trimming and J lost 3 bases; unmatched junction nucleotides: 4. Per germline, CDR1 SEHNR and CDR2 FQNEAQ (reference sequence). For the CDR3, the DNA is TGTGCCAGCAGCTTCTTGGCGGGAGAAGAGACCCAGTACTTC. Protein: CASSFLAGEETQYF.

This clonotype showed up many times. The chain's CDR3 is CSAGAFGTVRPNYGYTF. DNA of the CDR3: TGCAGCGCTGGGGCCTTTGGGACAGTGAGGCCTAACTATGGCTACACCTTC. V usage is TRBV29-1 and J usage is TRBJ1-2; TRBD1 matches at 7 bases. The CDR3 loop spans 17 amino acids. Germline trimming cut 7 bases from V and 0 bases from J; bases unmatched to any gene: 17. The germline V gene has CDR1 SQVTM and CDR2 ANQGSEA.

This clonotype was observed many times. This rearrangement joins TRBV29-1 to TRBJ1-5; 12 nucleotides align to TRBD1. CDR1 and CDR2 (germline): SQVTM, ANQGSEA. The CDR3 contains 17 residues. V was pared by 4 bases and J by 2 bases, with 9 bases of the junction left unmatched. The CDR3 region is CSVGGQGAGWGNQPQHF. The CDR3 nucleotides are TGCAGCGTTGGGGGACAGGGGGCAGGTTGGGGCAATCAGCCCCAGCATTTT.

This clonotype was recorded many times. The chain recombines TRBV12-3 or TRBV12-4 with TRBJ2-1, with 9 nucleotides matching TRBD2. V trimming: 6 bases; J trimming: 6 bases; junction bases outside the gene matches: 12. This CDR3 has 16 residues. As DNA, the CDR3 is TGTGCCAGCAGCCTCATAGCGGGGGCCCGGGGCAATGAGCAGTTCTTC. Encoded protein: CASSLIAGARGNEQFF.

Many counts were recorded for this clonotype. The chain has TRBV20-1 and TRBJ1-2; D unclear. Germline V gene data show CDR1 as DFQATT and CDR2 as SNEGSKA (reference sequence). This CDR3 is 12 amino acids long. V was shortened by 6 bases and J by 3 bases, with 11 bases between the two germline ends. CDR3 amino acids: CSAADGDYGYTF. The CDR3 DNA reads TGCAGTGCCGCGGACGGGGACTATGGCTACACCTTC.

This clonotype was recorded many times. The chain uses TRBV7-9 and TRBJ2-1, with 9 bases matching TRBD2. Looked up from germline, CDR1 is SEHNR and CDR2 is FQNEAQ (reference sequence). This CDR3 is 15 amino acids long. Germline trimming cut 5 bases from V and 6 bases from J; bases unmatched to any gene: 8. CDR3 residues: CASSTPSGNSNEQFF. The CDR3 region has the DNA TGTGCCAGCAGCACCCCTAGCGGGAATAGCAATGAGCAGTTCTTC.

This clonotype was observed many times. The chain recombines TRBV2 with TRBJ2-7; perhaps TRBD1 as D (5 bases). The V end lost 3 bases, the J end lost 1 base, and 13 bases lay between the germline ends. CDR3 length equals 15 residues. Germline V CDR1 and CDR2: SNHLY, FYNNEI. The CDR3 region is CASSERQWASYEQYF. The CDR3 bases are TGTGCCAGCAGTGAGCGACAGTGGGCTTCCTACGAGCAGTACTTC.

This clonotype has a count of ten or more. The rearrangement uses TRBV20-1 and TRBJ2-1, with 10 bases fitting TRBD1. Germline CDR1 is DFQATT and CDR2 is SNEGSKA (reference sequence). V was clipped by 0 bases and J by 7 bases; unmatched bases: 6. CDR3 length: 15 amino acids. The CDR3 nucleotides read TGCAGTGCTAGAGATCTTGGGACAGGGGTTAATGAGCAGTTCTTC. This translates into CSARDLGTGVNEQFF.

This clonotype occurred many times. CDR3 sequence: CASTPGLAGRPNTGELFF. CDR3 DNA sequence: TGTGCCAGCACCCCGGGACTAGCGGGGAGACCGAACACCGGGGAGCTGTTTTTT. The rearrangement uses TRBV6-1 and TRBJ2-2, with 13 bases fitting TRBD2. With V trimmed by 7 bases and J by 0 bases, 8 bases remained unmatched. This CDR3 comprises 18 residues. Germline assignment: CDR1 MNHNS and CDR2 SASEGT.

The chain is built from TRBV12-3 or TRBV12-4 and TRBJ1-5, with a weak D call TRBD1 (6 bases). This CDR3 has 16 amino acids. The V gene lost 6 bases and the J gene lost 5 bases, with 20 bases spanning the gap. CDR3 bases: TGTGCCAGCAGCCTTGGCGGTTCGGGGGGCTATCAGCCCCAGCATTTT. This sequence encodes CASSLGGSGGYQPQHF.

This clonotype was seen many times. V gene TRBV11-1 combines with J gene TRBJ2-2; weak D call: TRBD1 (5 bases). The CDR3 runs to 14 residues. Germline-derived CDR1 and CDR2 are SGHAT and FQDESV (reference sequence). Trimming cost V 1 base and J 5 bases, with 8 bases left between them. This chain's CDR3 is CASSLGGGTGELFF. The DNA for the CDR3 is TGTGCCAGCAGCTTAGGGGGCGGTACCGGGGAGCTGTTTTTT.

The sample holds many counts of this clonotype. The V gene is TRBV7-9, the J gene TRBJ1-5; 9 nucleotides line up with TRBD1. The CDR3 consists of 14 residues. CDR1 and CDR2 (germline): SEHNR, FQNEAQ (reference sequence). V lost 5 bases and J lost 7; bases outside the gene matches: 6. The CDR3, as DNA: TGTGCCAGCAGCCCCGGGACAGGGCACCAGCCCCAGCATTTT. It yields the protein CASSPGTGHQPQHF.

Ten or more counts support this clonotype. The J gene is TRBJ2-7, the V gene TRBV11-2, with D possibly TRBD2 on 6 matching bases. The germline gives CDR1 SGHAT, CDR2 FQNNGV. V was clipped by 1 base and J by 2 bases, with 12 bases between them. This CDR3 has 15 amino acids. Written as DNA, the CDR3 is TGTGCCAGCAGCTTAGTCCCGGGGGAACCCTACGAGCAGTACTTC. It encodes CASSLVPGEPYEQYF.

At least ten counts were recorded for this clonotype. The V and J genes are TRBV7-2 and TRBJ2-5, with D unresolved. V was trimmed by 5 bases and J by 4 bases, leaving 11 bases between them. The CDR3 length is 13 residues. Germline lookup yields CDR1 SGHTA and CDR2 FQGNSA. CDR3 DNA: TGTGCCAGCAGCCTACTGGGTAGAGAGACCCAGTACTTC. This encodes CASSLLGRETQYF.

This clonotype was seen many times. V usage is TRBV3-1 and J usage is TRBJ2-1; TRBD2 matches at 7 bases. This CDR3 comprises 16 residues. Germline V gene sequence: CDR1 LGHDT, CDR2 YNNKEL (reference sequence). Trimming took 4 bases from V and 0 from J; bases not matched to a gene: 6. The CDR3 DNA reads as TGTGCCAGCAGCCGATCTAGCGGCATCTCCTACAATGAGCAGTTCTTC. Encoded protein: CASSRSSGISYNEQFF.

This clonotype was counted at least ten times. This sequence joins TRBV4-3 and TRBJ2-7, with D uncertain. The CDR3 totals 12 residues. Per germline, CDR1 LGHNA and CDR2 YSLEER. Trimming pared 5 bases from V and 5 bases from J, leaving 10 bases between. In nucleotides, the CDR3 is TGCGCCAGCAGCTCATTTGGTAACGAGCAGTACTTC. Protein: CASSSFGNEQYF.

The V gene is TRBV29-1, the J gene TRBJ1-1; no clear D gene. Germline CDR1 SQVTM, CDR2 ANQGSEA. The CDR3 runs to 14 residues. V lost 5 bases and J lost 4, with 17 bases in between. The CDR3 DNA is TGCAGCGTTAAGGGCGGTATCTTTGGCACTGAAGCTTTCTTT. Its translation: CSVKGGIFGTEAFF. Using reference TRBV29-1 and TRBJ1-1 for the parts outside the CDR3, the full variable domain is SAVISQKPSRDICQRGTSLTIQCQVDSQVTMMFWYRQQPGQSLTLIATANQGSEATYESGFVIDKFPISRPNLTFSTLTVSNMSPEDSSIYLCSVKGGIFGTEAFFGQGTRLTVV.

This clonotype was picked up many times. The chain joins TRBV18 to TRBJ2-7; the D is unclear. The V gene lost 1 base and the J gene lost 3 bases, with 7 bases spanning the gap. The length of the CDR3 is 13 residues. Germline-derived CDR1 and CDR2 are KGHSH and LQKENI. The CDR3 sequence: CASSPQEFYEQYF. The CDR3 nucleotides are TGTGCCAGCTCACCACAGGAATTCTACGAGCAGTACTTC.

The chain couples TRBV13 to TRBJ2-7; 11 nucleotides agree with TRBD2. Germline CDR1 reads PRHDT; CDR2 reads FYEKMQ (reference sequence). V shed 3 bases, J shed 1 base, and the junction held 5 bases outside the gene matches. CDR3 length: 16 residues. CDR3 residues: CASSLPASGGSYEQYF. For the CDR3, the DNA is TGTGCCAGCAGCTTGCCGGCTAGCGGGGGGTCCTACGAGCAGTACTTC.

This clonotype was counted many times. The genes are TRBV5-6 and TRBJ2-2; D ambiguous. Trimming cost V 7 bases and J 1 base, with 11 bases left between them. The CDR3 covers 14 residues. In germline, CDR1 is SGHDT, CDR2 YYEEEE. The CDR3 DNA reads TGTGCCAGCGGACGGCAGCAGAACACCGGGGAGCTGTTTTTT. It codes for CASGRQQNTGELFF.

This clonotype occurred many times. The genes are TRBV9 and TRBJ2-1; 8 bases agree with TRBD2. There are 16 residues in the CDR3. Germline trimming cut 0 bases from V and 3 bases from J; bases unmatched to any gene: 5. The V gene's germline CDR1 is SGDLS and CDR2 YYNGEE. The CDR3 nucleotides read TGTGCCAGCAGCGTAGGGGGACTAGAGGTCTACAATGAGCAGTTCTTC. Amino acids: CASSVGGLEVYNEQFF.

This clonotype was found many times. The chain has TRBV7-2 and TRBJ1-1, with 10 nucleotides matching TRBD1. Germline lookup yields CDR1 SGHTA and CDR2 FQGNSA. V shed 4 bases, J shed 4 bases, and the junction held 6 bases outside the gene matches. The CDR3 is made up of 15 amino acids. The CDR3 here is CASSWWDRGGTEAFF. CDR3 bases: TGTGCCAGCAGCTGGTGGGACAGGGGAGGCACTGAAGCTTTCTTT.

The gene calls are TRBV9 and TRBJ1-2; D may be TRBD1 (6 bases). The length of the CDR3 is 13 residues. Germline values: CDR1 SGDLS, CDR2 YYNGEE. Trimming cost V 3 bases and J 8 bases, with 14 bases left between them. In DNA, the CDR3 is TGTGCCAGCAGCGCCCGAACGGGGGGCGGCTACACCTTC. This sequence encodes CASSARTGGGYTF. Using reference TRBV9 and TRBJ1-2 for the parts outside the CDR3, the full variable domain is DSGVTQTPKHLITATGQRVTLRCSPRSGDLSVYWYQQSLDQGLQFLIQYYNGEERAKGNILERFSAQQFPDLHSELNLSSLELGDSALYFCASSARTGGGYTFGSGTRLTVV.

This rearrangement joins TRBV4-2 to TRBJ2-7; TRBD1 aligns across 8 bases. J was trimmed by 1 base and V by 1 base; bases with no gene match: 9. Germline-derived CDR1 and CDR2 are LGHNA and YNFKEQ. There are 17 residues in the CDR3. In nucleotides, the CDR3 is TGTGCCAGCAGCCAAGGGTTAACCGGGACAGGATCCTACGAGCAGTACTTC. This codes for CASSQGLTGTGSYEQYF.

This clonotype was picked up many times. The chain links TRBV6-1 to TRBJ2-1; D uncertain. Trimming pared 10 bases from V and 0 bases from J, leaving 13 bases between. The CDR3 totals 14 residues. Germline-derived CDR1 and CDR2 are MNHNS and SASEGT. The CDR3 loop is CATRFGVSYNEQFF. The CDR3 DNA reads TGTGCCACAAGGTTTGGCGTCTCCTACAATGAGCAGTTCTTC.